This T cell receptor (beta chain) derives from a study of tumor and adjacent non-tumor tissue in lung cancer. The library came from three nested PCR rounds adapted from ARM-PCR protocols. TCRdb used MiXCR to reprocess the multiplex PCR reads, holding one entry per CDR3 protein. The data show approximately 90,000 distinct CDR3 sequences, around 76% seen once. Whole-study results and caveats: Compared with tumor, normal lung showed significantly lower TCR diversity.

The template was RNA from unsorted bulk tissue. Distant lung tissue was collected more than 3 cm away from the tumor edge. Unmatched junction bases numbered 17, after V lost 7 bases and J lost 9 bases. From germline, CDR1 is DFQATT and CDR2 SNEGSKA (reference sequence). The CDR3 length is 14 residues. A note on this clonotype: Its specificity is unknown.

Sequencing was carried out using distant non-tumor lung tissue. This clonotype originated in a woman in her fifties or sixties with non-small cell lung cancer. The chain has TRBV20-1 and TRBJ2-7; 8 nucleotides line up with TRBD2. CDR3 coding DNA: TGCAGTGTCATAAGAGGAGCGGGAGTCGGGGTGCAGTACTTC. Translation gives CSVIRGAGVGVQYF.